Below, 32 T cell receptor beta chains from the same sample are listed, as sequenced in a study of shared clonotypes between healthy human individuals. Libraries were prepared by immunoSEQ multiplex PCR; TCRdb keeps only in-frame clonotypes and omits some of them. Counted here are about 1 million clones, around 74% occurring once; the ten biggest clones make up roughly 1.4%. The sequenced sample was memory CD4+ T cells sorted from blood. Subset described: CD45RA-negative fraction. These receptors all stem from a man aged 18-30 years in good health.

This chain connects TRBV6-5 to TRBJ1-6; D gene uncertain. Trimming cost V 4 bases and J 5 bases, with 3 bases left between them. CDR1 is MNHEY, CDR2 SVGAGI, per germline. The CDR3 runs to 12 residues. This chain's CDR3 is CASSFNNSPLHF. The DNA for the CDR3 is TGTGCCAGCAGTTTCAATAATTCACCCCTCCACTTT.

This clone was recorded only once. The gene calls are TRBV7-2 and TRBJ2-1; D is unclear. V lost 4 bases and J 5 bases, leaving 12 bases between the germline ends. The germline CDR1 and CDR2 sequences are SGHTA and FQGNSA. The CDR3 totals 14 residues. The CDR3: CASSSSRAHNEQFF. CDR3 nucleotide sequence: TGTGCCAGCAGCTCGTCAAGGGCCCACAATGAGCAGTTCTTC.

In its sample, this clone was seen once. The V and J genes are TRBV19 and TRBJ1-5, with D possibly matching TRBD1 (5 bases). Germline V CDR1 and CDR2: LNHDA, SQIVND (reference sequence). This CDR3 has 14 amino acids. The V gene lost 3 bases and the J gene lost 3 bases, with 9 bases spanning the gap. The chain's CDR3 is CASSIRQPNQPQHF. Here the CDR3 DNA reads TGTGCCAGTAGTATCCGACAGCCCAATCAGCCCCAGCATTTT. Together with reference TRBV19 and TRBJ1-5, the CDR3 gives the full variable domain: DGGITQSPKYLFRKEGQNVTLSCEQNLNHDAMYWYRQDPGQGLRLIYYSQIVNDFQKGDIAEGYSVSREKKESFPLTVTSAQKNPTAFYLCASSIRQPNQPQHFGDGTRLSIL.

The rearrangement links TRBV11-2 to TRBJ2-7, with D hard to call. Trimming took off 6 bases at V and 4 bases at J, with 7 bases between the two ends. This CDR3 is 11 amino acids long. The germline V gene encodes CDR1 SGHAT and CDR2 FQNNGV. CDR3 nucleotide sequence: TGTGCCAGCAGGGTGGGGTACGAGCAGTACTTC. The encoded protein is CASRVGYEQYF. The full variable domain, completed using reference TRBV11-2 and TRBJ2-7, is EAGVAQSPRYKIIEKRQSVAFWCNPISGHATLYWYQQILGQGPKLLIQFQNNGVVDDSQLPKDRFSAERLKGVDSTLKIQPAKLEDSAVYLCASRVGYEQYFGPGTRLTVT.

The genes are TRBV5-1 and TRBJ2-7; TRBD1 aligns across 10 bases. This CDR3 is built from 14 residues. After removal of 6 bases from V and 3 bases from J, the junction contained 6 bases not matched to a gene. From germline, CDR1 is SGHRS and CDR2 YFSETQ. The CDR3 sequence is CASTRTGGVYEQYF. The CDR3 DNA is TGCGCCAGCACCAGGACAGGGGGGGTCTACGAGCAGTACTTC.

A few counts support this clone. V and J are TRBV7-9 and TRBJ1-1; TRBD1 matches 8 bases. This CDR3 has 14 residues. V shed 3 bases and J 4 bases; nucleotides not matched to a gene: 4. From germline, CDR1 is SEHNR and CDR2 FQNEAQ (reference sequence). CDR3 residues: CASSLGQVITEAFF. The CDR3 bases are TGTGCCAGCAGCTTGGGACAGGTCATCACTGAAGCTTTCTTT.

The chain couples TRBV11-3 to TRBJ2-1; a weak D match, TRBD1 (6 bases). Deletions cut 2 bases from V and 4 bases from J, with 18 bases between. Looked up from germline, CDR1 is SGHNT and CDR2 is YENEEA. The CDR3 length is 17 residues. The CDR3: CASSLSRGGTLYNEQFF. In DNA, the CDR3 is TGTGCCAGCAGCTTATCCAGGGGTGGGACGCTTTACAATGAGCAGTTCTTC.

CDR3 DNA sequence: TGCAGCGTCGCTAAGGCACTAGCGGGCACAGATACGCAGTATTTT. This codes for CSVAKALAGTDTQYF. The rearrangement links TRBV29-1 to TRBJ2-3; 8 nucleotides line up with TRBD2. V shed 6 bases, J shed 1 base, and the junction held 9 bases outside the gene matches. CDR1 and CDR2 from the germline V gene are SQVTM and ANQGSEA. The CDR3 has 15 residues.

The chain couples TRBV2 to TRBJ2-5; 7 nucleotides match TRBD1. Germline trimming cut 4 bases from V and 1 base from J; bases unmatched to any gene: 6. CDR3 length: 15 amino acids. From germline, CDR1 is SNHLY and CDR2 FYNNEI. The CDR3: CASSGITGVQETQYF. CDR3 nucleotides: TGTGCCAGCAGTGGGATCACAGGGGTCCAAGAGACCCAGTACTTC.

This rearrangement joins TRBV6-1 to TRBJ1-6, with no clear D. Looked up from germline, CDR1 is MNHNS and CDR2 is SASEGT. The V and J ends lost 1 base and 7 bases respectively, with 11 bases between them. CDR3 length equals 15 residues. The CDR3 protein is CASSEEGMRNSPLHF. The DNA of the CDR3 is TGTGCCAGCAGTGAAGAGGGAATGAGGAATTCACCCCTCCACTTT.

This rearrangement joins TRBV19 to TRBJ2-7, with D hard to call. The CDR3 spans 12 residues. Trimming pared 6 bases from V and 3 bases from J, leaving 9 bases between. CDR1 and CDR2 (germline): LNHDA, SQIVND (reference sequence). CDR3 nucleotide sequence: TGTGCCAGTAGCGCCTCAATCTACGAGCAGTACTTC. Residues: CASSASIYEQYF.

This clone was counted once. This sequence joins TRBV11-2 and TRBJ2-7, with 7 nucleotides matching TRBD2. J was trimmed by 0 bases and V by 7 bases; bases with no gene match: 9. Germline CDR1 is SGHAT and CDR2 is FQNNGV. The CDR3 is made up of 15 amino acids. CDR3 protein: CASTSWGGSSYEQYF. In DNA form, the CDR3 reads TGTGCCAGCACCTCCTGGGGCGGGAGCTCCTACGAGCAGTACTTC.

The rearrangement joins TRBV18 to TRBJ1-2; D might be TRBD1 (5 bases). The CDR3 consists of 13 residues. Germline V CDR1 and CDR2: KGHSH, LQKENI. Trimming shortened V by 3 bases and J by 8 bases, and 13 bases separated the two germline ends. The CDR3 sequence is CASSPISRDGYTF. DNA for the CDR3: TGTGCCAGCTCACCTATCTCCAGGGACGGCTACACCTTC.

This rearrangement joins TRBV7-3 to TRBJ1-2, with a weak D call TRBD1 (5 bases). The V gene lost 6 bases and the J gene lost 8 bases, with 22 bases spanning the gap. CDR1 SGHTA and CDR2 FQGTGA come from the germline V gene. This CDR3 region has 15 residues. Here the CDR3 DNA reads TGTGCCAGCAGTCCTCGCACCGTGGGGGATGAGGGCTACACCTTC. Protein product: CASSPRTVGDEGYTF.

The rearrangement joins TRBV5-1 to TRBJ2-1; possibly TRBD2 for D (5 bases). V was shortened by 0 bases and J by 3 bases, with 7 bases between the two germline ends. Germline lookup yields CDR1 SGHRS and CDR2 YFSETQ. The CDR3 loop spans 14 amino acids. The DNA of the CDR3 is TGCGCCAGCAGCTTGGCGGCGGGCTACAATGAGCAGTTCTTC. This gives the protein CASSLAAGYNEQFF.

The chain has TRBV5-4 and TRBJ1-2; D is unresolved. This CDR3 spans 13 amino acids. Germline values: CDR1 SGHNT, CDR2 YYREEE (reference sequence). V dropped 4 bases and J dropped 4 bases, with 11 bases sitting between them. CDR3 loop: CASSPGSLYGYTF. CDR3 coding DNA: TGTGCCAGCAGCCCCGGGTCCCTCTATGGCTACACCTTC.

The CDR3 region is CASSQDGAGGVKDTQYF. The CDR3 coding sequence is TGTGCCAGCAGCCAAGATGGGGCCGGGGGGGTGAAAGATACGCAGTATTTT. The chain combines TRBV4-2 with TRBJ2-3; 8 bases align to TRBD2. The J segment lost 5 bases and the V segment lost 0 bases, leaving 10 bases of the junction unmatched. CDR3 length equals 17 residues. CDR1 and CDR2 (germline): LGHNA, YNFKEQ.

There are a few counts of this clone. The V and J genes are TRBV27 and TRBJ2-7; TRBD1 aligns across 7 bases. Germline V gives CDR1 MNHEY, CDR2 SMNVEV (reference sequence). There are 14 residues in the CDR3. V dropped 1 base and J dropped 2; count of bases not matched to a gene: 2. The CDR3 spells CASSLLQGPYEQYF. For the CDR3, the DNA is TGTGCCAGCAGTTTATTACAGGGGCCCTACGAGCAGTACTTC.

V is TRBV5-1 and J is TRBJ2-3, with D perhaps matching TRBD1 (5 bases). The V gene's germline CDR1 is SGHRS and CDR2 YFSETQ. This CDR3 is built from 15 residues. V was shortened by 4 bases and J by 2 bases, with 14 bases between the two germline ends. In DNA form, the CDR3 reads TGCGCCAGCAGCCGAAGGGCAGGGCCCACAGATACGCAGTATTTT. It translates to CASSRRAGPTDTQYF.

Notes on this clone: This sample also contains other DNA sequences that code for the same CDR3. The chain joins TRBV18 to TRBJ2-5, with TRBD1 identical over 9 bases. The J segment lost 4 bases and the V segment lost 3 bases, leaving 3 bases of the junction unmatched. Germline CDR1 is KGHSH and CDR2 is LQKENI. The length of the CDR3 is 14 residues. The CDR3 nucleotides are TGTGCCAGCTCACCGGGACAGGGAGTAGAGACCCAGTACTTC. This sequence encodes CASSPGQGVETQYF.

The chain joins TRBV12-2 to TRBJ2-7; the table's D call of TRBD2 was not tested on the DNA. TRBV12-2 is described as a pseudogene. The CDR3 has 16 amino acids. The CDR3 loop is CASRLAWTPLHHEQYF. CDR3 DNA sequence: TGTGCAAGTCGCTTAGCGTGGACTCCTCTTCACCACGAGCAGTACTTC.

The chain is built from TRBV19 and TRBJ2-5; D possibly uses TRBD1 or TRBD2 (6 bases each). Trimming shortened V by 5 bases and J by 4 bases, and 17 bases separated the two germline ends. The germline V gene encodes CDR1 LNHDA and CDR2 SQIVND (reference sequence). The CDR3 is 15 residues long. The CDR3 sequence is CASSLVGGGGETQYF. The CDR3 DNA reads as TGTGCCAGTAGTTTGGTAGGGGGAGGTGGAGAGACCCAGTACTTC.

With regard to this clone: Within the sample, other DNA sequences also encode this same CDR3. The chain employs TRBV9 and TRBJ2-1; 7 bases line up with TRBD1. The CDR3 totals 14 residues. Trimming at V came to 2 bases and at J to 2 bases, leaving 1 base not matched to a gene. Germline assignment: CDR1 SGDLS and CDR2 YYNGEE. The CDR3 nucleotides read TGTGCCAGCAGCGTTGGGACAGCCTACAATGAGCAGTTCTTC. Translation gives CASSVGTAYNEQFF.

V gene TRBV6-1 combines with J gene TRBJ1-5; 7 bases match TRBD1. The CDR3 extends over 17 amino acids. V dropped 0 bases and J dropped 5; count of bases not matched to a gene: 10. Per germline, CDR1 MNHNS and CDR2 SASEGT. The CDR3: CASSEARGGVRYQPQHF. The CDR3 nucleotides are TGTGCCAGCAGTGAAGCTCGAGGGGGCGTGAGGTATCAGCCCCAGCATTTT.

Note on this clone: This specimen includes other DNA sequences encoding the same CDR3. The rearrangement joins TRBV6-5 to TRBJ1-2, with a tentative D call TRBD1 (5 bases). The germline V gene has CDR1 MNHEY and CDR2 SVGAGI. The CDR3 is 13 amino acids. The V end lost 2 bases, the J end lost 4 bases, and 8 bases lay between the germline ends. The CDR3 DNA is TGTGCCAGCAGTTACGACAGAATCTATGGCTACACCTTC. It encodes CASSYDRIYGYTF.

This clone was observed a few times. V and J are TRBV2 and TRBJ2-1, with D tentatively TRBD2 (5 bases). Looked up from germline, CDR1 is SNHLY and CDR2 is FYNNEI. V was cut by 7 bases and J by 8 bases, with 21 bases left in between. The CDR3 runs 15 residues. The CDR3 nucleotides are TGTGCCAGCATTCCCTGGGCTGGAGGTCGGGATGAGCAGTTCTTC. This sequence encodes CASIPWAGGRDEQFF.

The V gene is TRBV25-1, the J gene TRBJ1-3; 8 bases line up with TRBD1. This CDR3 spans 17 amino acids. V lost 3 bases to trimming and J lost 3 bases; unmatched junction nucleotides: 10. Germline CDR1 is MGHDK and CDR2 is SYGVNS. The CDR3 DNA sequence: TGTGCCAGCAGTGATCAGGGGGCTGGGATGGTTGGAAACACCATATATTTT. Translation: CASSDQGAGMVGNTIYF.

The V and J genes are TRBV5-5 and TRBJ2-1, with 7 bases that match TRBD1. CDR1 and CDR2 (germline): SGHKS, YYEKEE (reference sequence). V was pared by 6 bases and J by 4 bases, with 1 base of the junction left unmatched. The CDR3 has 12 residues. CDR3 nucleotide sequence: TGTGCCAGCACGGGACAGTACAATGAGCAGTTCTTC. Amino acids: CASTGQYNEQFF.

The chain is built from TRBV7-8 and TRBJ1-1; 7 nucleotides agree with TRBD1. Unmatched junction bases numbered 5, after V lost 5 bases and J lost 2 bases. The CDR3 runs 14 residues. Germline lookup yields CDR1 SGHVS and CDR2 FQNEAQ. CDR3 protein: CASSRRDSNTEAFF. Here the CDR3 DNA reads TGTGCCAGCAGCCGACGGGACAGCAACACTGAAGCTTTCTTT. Based on the CDR3 plus reference TRBV7-8 and TRBJ1-1, the full variable domain is GAGVSQSPRYKVAKRGQDVALRCDPISGHVSLFWYQQALGQGPEFLTYFQNEAQLDKSGLPSDRFFAERPEGSVSTLKIQRTQQEDSAVYLCASSRRDSNTEAFFGQGTRLTVV.

This clone was seen more than once but under ten times. The V and J genes are TRBV19 and TRBJ1-5, with a weak D call TRBD1 (6 bases). The length of the CDR3 is 13 residues. Trimming removed 5 bases from V and 6 bases from J, with 11 bases in between. CDR1 and CDR2 from the germline V gene are LNHDA and SQIVND (reference sequence). CDR3 protein: CASSEQGPQPQHF. For the CDR3, the DNA is TGTGCCAGTAGTGAACAGGGACCTCAGCCCCAGCATTTT.

This clone was seen only a few times. The J gene is TRBJ2-6, the V gene TRBV7-8; 10 positions match TRBD1. The germline V gene encodes CDR1 SGHVS and CDR2 FQNEAQ. J gave up 4 bases and V 2 bases, and 11 bases lay outside the gene matches. This CDR3 is 19 amino acids long. CDR3 sequence: CASSLLGQGVGSGANVLTF. DNA of the CDR3: TGTGCCAGCAGCTTACTTGGACAGGGGGTAGGCTCCGGGGCCAACGTCCTGACTTTC. The full variable domain, rest sourced from reference TRBV7-8 and TRBJ2-6, is GAGVSQSPRYKVAKRGQDVALRCDPISGHVSLFWYQQALGQGPEFLTYFQNEAQLDKSGLPSDRFFAERPEGSVSTLKIQRTQQEDSAVYLCASSLLGQGVGSGANVLTFGAGSRLTVL.

This clone was picked up one time. CDR3 residues: CASSLALSGTEAFF. The CDR3 region has the DNA TGTGCCAGCAGTTTGGCCCTTTCGGGTACTGAAGCTTTCTTT. The rearrangement joins TRBV28 to TRBJ1-1; D call uncertain. The germline V gene has CDR1 MDHEN and CDR2 SYDVKM. This CDR3 has 14 amino acids. Trimming pared 3 bases from V and 5 bases from J, leaving 13 bases between.